These 23 T cell receptor beta chains were all obtained from the same sample, sequenced in a study of blood T cell repertoires in COVID-19 (dated by TCRdb to the early 2020s). Library generation was performed with the immunoSEQ multiplex PCR assay. The immuneACCESS repertoire file appears here via TCRdb, limited to in-frame rearrangements. These files lack a portion of the clones; in checked studies, under half of the deficit traces to unresolved V genes, and the cause of the others is not known. This sample holds some 50,000 clones; about 86% were observed only once. The biggest ten clones account for over 4.5% of the sample. The source material was peripheral blood. The source is a man aged 35-49 years with active COVID-19.

V gene TRBV11-2 combines with J gene TRBJ1-1; D is possibly TRBD1 (5 bases). The V end was cut by 4 bases, the J end by 3 bases, with 9 bases between. The CDR3 has 13 residues. CDR1 and CDR2 (germline): SGHAT, FQNNGV. Written as DNA, the CDR3 is TGTGCCAGCAGCTCAGGGATAGACACTGAAGCTTTCTTT. Amino acid sequence: CASSSGIDTEAFF.

CDR3 in DNA: TGTGCCAGCAGCTCAGGGGCAAATTCACCCCTCCACTTT. Residues: CASSSGANSPLHF. The chain employs TRBV7-3 and TRBJ1-6, with D perhaps TRBD1 (6 bases). Trimming took 4 bases from V and 7 from J, leaving 8 bases between them. Germline loops: CDR1 SGHTA, CDR2 FQGTGA. This CDR3 has 13 residues.

The V and J genes are TRBV14 and TRBJ2-3; D is undetermined. The CDR3 has 12 amino acids. Germline CDR1 is SGHDN and CDR2 is FVKESK. Trimming removed 4 bases from V and 7 bases from J, with 9 bases in between. CDR3 in amino acids: CASSPLGYTQYF. In nucleotides, the CDR3 is TGTGCCAGCAGCCCGCTAGGATATACGCAGTATTTT.

Only one count was recorded for this clone. V and J are TRBV11-3 and TRBJ2-2; D gene uncertain. CDR3 length: 14 residues. Deletions cut 5 bases from V and 6 bases from J, with 13 bases between. Germline CDR1 and CDR2: SGHNT and YENEEA. The CDR3 region is CASSRTLEPGELFF. In DNA form, the CDR3 reads TGTGCCAGCAGCCGTACCCTAGAACCCGGGGAGCTGTTTTTT.

This chain joins TRBV25-1 and TRBJ2-1; TRBD2 aligns across 9 bases. The germline V gene encodes CDR1 MGHDK and CDR2 SYGVNS. Trimming at V came to 3 bases and at J to 7 bases, leaving 4 bases not matched to a gene. The length of the CDR3 is 14 residues. CDR3 coding DNA: TGTGCCAGCAGTGACGCGGGAGGGTGGAATGAGCAGTTCTTC. Protein: CASSDAGGWNEQFF.

This clone was seen just once. The rearrangement links TRBV2 to TRBJ2-1; the match to TRBD2 covers 11 bases. Unmatched junction bases numbered 3, after V lost 4 bases and J lost 4 bases. This CDR3 region has 15 residues. Germline V gene data show CDR1 as SNHLY and CDR2 as FYNNEI. The CDR3 DNA is TGTGCCAGCAGTGGAGGGACTAGCGGATACAATGAGCAGTTCTTC. As protein: CASSGGTSGYNEQFF.

The V call is TRBV6-5, the J call TRBJ1-2; D ambiguous. Germline V lookup: CDR1 MNHEY, CDR2 SVGAGI. Trimming took off 5 bases at V and 0 bases at J, with 13 bases between the two ends. CDR3 length equals 15 residues. CDR3 protein: CASSPRRTTNYGYTF. CDR3 nucleotides: TGTGCCAGCAGTCCGAGGCGTACCACTAACTATGGCTACACCTTC.

The rearrangement joins TRBV30 to TRBJ2-7; TRBD1 matches 8 bases. CDR3 length: 13 amino acids. V trimming: 5 bases; J trimming: 1 base; junction bases outside the gene matches: 4. Germline CDR1 reads GTSNPN; CDR2 reads SVGIG (reference sequence). The CDR3: CAWGQGISYEQYF. For the CDR3, the DNA is TGTGCCTGGGGACAGGGAATTTCCTACGAGCAGTACTTC. Full variable domain (rest looked up from reference TRBV30 and TRBJ2-7): SQTIHQWPATLVQPVGSPLSLECTVEGTSNPNLYWYRQAAGRGLQLLFYSVGIGQISSEVPQNLSASRPQDRQFILSSKKLLLSDSGFYLCAWGQGISYEQYFGPGTRLTVT.

This rearrangement joins TRBV6-6 to TRBJ2-7; 12 bases match TRBD2. The CDR3 is 15 amino acids. CDR1 and CDR2 from the germline V gene are MNHNY and SVGAGI (reference sequence). With 0 bases clipped from V and 3 bases from J, the junction kept 0 bases outside the gene matches. The CDR3: CASSYSTSGSYEQYF. Written as DNA, the CDR3 is TGTGCCAGCAGTTACTCGACTAGCGGGAGCTACGAGCAGTACTTC.

J is TRBJ2-5 and V is TRBV20-1, with D hard to call. There are 11 residues in the CDR3. Germline-derived CDR1 and CDR2 are DFQATT and SNEGSKA (reference sequence). V dropped 2 bases and J dropped 4 bases, with 5 bases sitting between them. CDR3 region: CSARKAETQYF. The CDR3, as DNA: TGCAGTGCTAGAAAAGCAGAGACCCAGTACTTC.

The rearrangement uses TRBV9 and TRBJ2-2, with TRBD2 matching over 10 bases. The V gene's germline CDR1 is SGDLS and CDR2 YYNGEE. The CDR3 runs to 16 residues. J lost 4 bases, V lost 3 bases, and 6 bases had no gene match. The CDR3 protein is CASSASSGRSTGELFF. As DNA, the CDR3 is TGTGCCAGCAGCGCCTCTAGCGGGAGAAGCACCGGGGAGCTGTTTTTT.

This clone appeared once. The rearrangement uses TRBV9 and TRBJ1-1; D uncertain. This CDR3 has 14 amino acids. The V and J ends lost 0 bases and 8 bases respectively, with 14 bases between them. Looked up from germline, CDR1 is SGDLS and CDR2 is YYNGEE. CDR3 nucleotides: TGTGCCAGCAGCGTAGAATCGGGGTGGGGAGAAGCTTTCTTT. Translated, it gives CASSVESGWGEAFF.

This chain joins TRBV10-3 and TRBJ2-7, with a possible D match to TRBD2 (6 bases). The ends were cut back, 6 bases at V and 3 bases at J, with 9 bases in the middle. Germline CDR1 reads ENHRY; CDR2 reads SYGVKD. The CDR3 runs to 12 residues. CDR3 loop: CAIRAGNYEQYF. In DNA, the CDR3 is TGTGCCATCAGGGCGGGAAACTACGAGCAGTACTTC.

The V gene is TRBV5-1, the J gene TRBJ2-7, with D perhaps TRBD2 (6 bases). The V end was cut by 3 bases, the J end by 5 bases, with 15 bases between. Germline-derived CDR1 and CDR2 are SGHRS and YFSETQ. The CDR3 is 14 residues long. This CDR3 is CASSSPGELDEQYF. CDR3 coding DNA: TGCGCCAGCAGCTCCCCGGGGGAGCTTGACGAGCAGTACTTC.

The V gene is TRBV7-6, the J gene TRBJ1-6; 10 bases match TRBD1. The V and J ends lost 5 bases and 7 bases, in that order; junction bases with no gene match: 5. Germline CDR1 is SGHVS and CDR2 is FNYEAQ. The CDR3 runs to 15 residues. CDR3 residues: CASSNDRGLNSPLHF. The CDR3 bases are TGTGCCAGCAGCAACGACAGGGGGCTGAATTCACCCCTCCACTTT.

CDR3 in amino acids: CASSQDTGHEQFF. The CDR3 DNA sequence: TGCGCCAGCAGTCAGGACACAGGGCATGAGCAGTTCTTC. The rearrangement joins TRBV23-1 to TRBJ2-1; D may be TRBD1 (6 bases). TRBV23-1 is treated as an ORF (open reading frame) with a function not yet certain. The CDR3 has 13 amino acids. The V end lost 3 bases, the J end lost 8 bases, and 11 bases lay between the germline ends.

This rearrangement joins TRBV6-5 to TRBJ2-7, with D possibly being TRBD2 (6 bases). CDR1 MNHEY and CDR2 SVGAGI come from the germline V gene. The CDR3 runs to 15 residues. V was trimmed by 6 bases and J by 2 bases, leaving 17 bases between them. The CDR3 sequence is CASRTGGAPTYEQYF. Written as DNA, the CDR3 is TGTGCCAGCAGAACCGGCGGGGCCCCTACCTACGAGCAGTACTTC.

The V and J genes are TRBV11-2 and TRBJ1-2, with D uncertain. This CDR3 has 15 amino acids. The germline gives CDR1 SGHAT, CDR2 FQNNGV. Trimming took off 5 bases at V and 0 bases at J, with 13 bases between the two ends. The CDR3 nucleotides read TGTGCCAGCAGCCCGGCAGGCCCAGCTAACTATGGCTACACCTTC. Protein sequence: CASSPAGPANYGYTF.

The chain employs TRBV9 and TRBJ2-7; D might be TRBD2 (7 bases). V lost 0 bases to trimming and J lost 2 bases, with 9 bases between them. CDR3 length equals 14 residues. The germline gives CDR1 SGDLS, CDR2 YYNGEE. The CDR3 DNA reads TGTGCCAGCAGCGTAGCGGGGGGCCCCTACGAGCAGTACTTC. Its protein is CASSVAGGPYEQYF.

The rearrangement joins TRBV30 to TRBJ2-4; TRBD2 agrees at 8 bases. CDR3 length: 13 amino acids. Trimming took 2 bases from V and 9 from J; bases not matched to a gene: 6. The germline V gene has CDR1 GTSNPN and CDR2 SVGIG (reference sequence). The CDR3 loop is CAWSNRAGGIQYF. The CDR3, as DNA: TGTGCCTGGAGTAACAGGGCGGGGGGCATTCAGTACTTC.

The chain joins TRBV5-6 to TRBJ1-4; 7 nucleotides agree with TRBD1. The CDR3 runs to 17 residues. Germline lookup yields CDR1 SGHDT and CDR2 YYEEEE. The trim removed 4 bases at V and 4 bases at J, leaving 13 bases unmatched. Here the CDR3 reads CASSDQGGPVFNEKLFF. CDR3 bases: TGTGCCAGCAGCGACCAGGGGGGTCCCGTCTTTAATGAAAAACTGTTTTTT.

This chain connects TRBV6-2 or TRBV6-3 to TRBJ2-7; 8 bases map to TRBD1. Germline V CDR1 and CDR2: MNHEY, SVGEGT. Trimming cost V 4 bases and J 2 bases; bases outside gene matches: 16. This CDR3 spans 18 amino acids. For the CDR3, the DNA is TGTGCCAGCAGTTCCCGCCTCCGTCCAGGGGGCGTCCCCTACGAGCAGTACTTC. This codes for CASSSRLRPGGVPYEQYF.

The chain joins TRBV6-6 to TRBJ2-5, with 7 bases lining up with TRBD1. The V gene's germline CDR1 is MNHNY and CDR2 SVGAGI (reference sequence). The CDR3 has 15 residues. J was trimmed by 5 bases and V by 1 base; bases with no gene match: 7. The CDR3 sequence is CASSYYTGVGETQYF. The CDR3 DNA sequence: TGTGCCAGCAGTTACTACACAGGGGTTGGGGAGACCCAGTACTTC.